Listed below are T cell receptor beta chains from one sample, sequenced in a study of technical replicates of blood from several donors. The repertoire was sequenced with immunoSEQ multiplex PCR; TCRdb's copy has only in-frame clones and lacks some. The repertoire consists of under 90,000 clones, with less than 95% occurring once and the leading ten covering roughly 0.26%. The sequenced sample was T cells isolated from PBMCs. Every receptor here comes from a human donor in good health. The CDR3 runs from the conserved cysteine through the conserved F or W. Fields, in order: V gene, clone size, D gene, J gene, CDR3 DNA, CDR3 protein. The D gene is left open where the match is weak. Clone size is given for some rows only: seen once, a few or many times, or a class if the clone is expanded.

TRBV28	.	TRBD2	TRBJ2-3	TGTGCCAGCAGTGGAGGCGGGAGGGCAGCAGATACGCAGTATTTT	CASSGGGRAADTQYF
TRBV6-1	.	.	TRBJ2-1	TGTGCCAGCAGTGACTCCGGGGGCTACAATGAGCAGTTCTTC	CASSDSGGYNEQFF
TRBV5-5	.	TRBD1	TRBJ2-7	TGTGAAGTGGACAGGGGGTGCTACGAGCAGTACTTC	CEVDRGCYEQYF
TRBV14	.	.	TRBJ2-3	TGTGCCAGCAGTCCCTTCGCCGACAGTCCAGATACGCAGTATTTT	CASSPFADSPDTQYF
TRBV10-3	.	TRBD1	TRBJ1-1	TGTGCCATCAGTCTATCTTTGCTCCGGGACAGGGACGGTGAAGCTTTCTTT	CAISLSLLRDRDGEAFF
TRBV5-6	.	TRBD2	TRBJ2-5	TGTGCCAGCAGCTTGGACCTAGCGGGAGGGAGGCAAGAGACCCAGTACTTC	CASSLDLAGGRQETQYF
TRBV27	.	.	TRBJ1-2	TGTGCCAGCAGTTCGGGGGGAGCTAACTATGGCTACACCTTC	CASSSGGANYGYTF
TRBV25-1	.	.	TRBJ1-4	TGTGCCAGAGACAGGAGGAATGAAAAACTGTTTTTT	CARDRRNEKLFF
TRBV5-1	.	TRBD1	TRBJ2-5	TGCGCCAGCAGCTTGGGAAGCAGGGGGCAATTGGAGACCCAGTACTTC	CASSLGSRGQLETQYF
TRBV27	.	.	TRBJ1-2	TGTGCCAGCAGTTTATCGACTTGGGGGGACTATGGCTACACCTTC	CASSLSTWGDYGYTF
TRBV2	.	.	TRBJ1-2	TGTGCCAGCACCGCCCAGGGCTATGGCTACACCTTC	CASTAQGYGYTF
TRBV9	.	TRBD2	TRBJ2-1	TGTGCCAGCAGCGCGGGGGGAGGGCTAGCGGGAGGAAATGAGCAGTTCTTC	CASSAGGGLAGGNEQFF
TRBV28	.	TRBD1	TRBJ2-1	TGTGCCAGCAGCCCACCGGTGGGGGACAGGGACAATGAGCAGTTCTTC	CASSPPVGDRDNEQFF
TRBV20-1	.	.	TRBJ1-1	TGCAGTGCTAGGGGGACGGGAGGACCTTTCTTT	CSARGTGGPFF
TRBV19	.	TRBD2	TRBJ2-5	TGTGCCAGTAGTATCTTCTGGAGCGGGACCCAAGAGACCCAGTACTTC	CASSIFWSGTQETQYF
TRBV15	.	TRBD2	TRBJ2-1	TGTGCCACCAGCGGCGGGGGTGAGCAGTTCTTC	CATSGGGEQFF
TRBV7-8	.	TRBD1	TRBJ1-2	TGTGCCAGCAGCTTAGCGGAGGACAGGGTATATGGCTACACCTTC	CASSLAEDRVYGYTF
TRBV7-2	.	TRBD1	TRBJ2-7	TGTGCCAGCAGCCCTCGGGACAGGTTCTACGAGCAGTACTTC	CASSPRDRFYEQYF
TRBV9	.	.	TRBJ1-2	TGTGCCAGCAGCCAGGGGAGGGACCATGGCTACACCTTC	CASSQGRDHGYTF
TRBV9	.	.	TRBJ2-7	TGTGCCAGCAGCGTAGTAGCAGGGGACTACGAGCAGTACTTC	CASSVVAGDYEQYF
TRBV27	.	.	TRBJ2-7	TGTGCCAGCAGTTTAACAGGGATCCCGGGAGGCCCGTCCTGGGAGCAGTACTTC	CASSLTGIPGGPSWEQYF
TRBV10-2	.	.	TRBJ2-3	TGCGCCAGCAGCACCCCAGGTGGGAGCACAGATACGCAGTATTTT	CASSTPGGSTDTQYF
TRBV10-1	.	TRBD2	TRBJ2-1	TGCGCCAGCAGTGAGTCTAGCGGGAGGCTCCATGAGCAGTTCTTC	CASSESSGRLHEQFF
TRBV7-8	.	.	TRBJ2-5	TGTGCCAGCAGCTCCTCGTACCAAGAGACCCAGTACTTC	CASSSSYQETQYF
TRBV29-1	.	TRBD1	TRBJ1-1	TGCAGCGCTGACAGGGGGCGCGGAAATGAAGCTTTCTTT	CSADRGRGNEAFF
TRBV27	.	TRBD2	TRBJ2-5	TGTGCCAGCAGTGTGACTAGCGGGAGGAACCTAAGAGAGACCCAGTACTTC	CASSVTSGRNLRETQYF
TRBV30	.	TRBD1	TRBJ2-7	TGTGCCTGGAGTGTACCCTCGGACAGGGGTTCGTACGAGCAGTACTTC	CAWSVPSDRGSYEQYF
TRBV11-3	once	TRBD2	TRBJ2-1	TGTGCCAGCAGCTTAGACCTCGGACTAGCGGGGGTCCTCTCCTACAATGAGCAGTTCTTC	CASSLDLGLAGVLSYNEQFF
TRBV6-5	.	.	TRBJ1-1	TGTGCCAGTAGTTACTATTCAGGGATCACTGAAGCTTTCTTT	CASSYYSGITEAFF
TRBV29-1	.	.	TRBJ2-3	TGCAGCGTTGATCGGGGGGCTACGCAGTATTTT	CSVDRGATQYF
TRBV23-1	.	TRBD1	TRBJ1-5	TGCGCCAGCACGGGGACAGGTATATTCCCTATATGGAATCAGCCCCAGCATTTT	CASTGTGIFPIWNQPQHF
TRBV12-5	.	.	TRBJ2-3	TGTGCTAGTGGTTTGCGGGCAGGGCCCCGCACAGATACGCAGTATTTT	CASGLRAGPRTDTQYF
TRBV27	.	TRBD1	TRBJ1-4	TGTGCCAGCAGTGTTCAGGGGGCAGGTGAAAAACTGTTTTTT	CASSVQGAGEKLFF
TRBV5-1	.	TRBD2	TRBJ2-3	TGCGCCAGCGGCCGGGGGGGGGCTCTCAGTACAGATACGCAGTATTTT	CASGRGGALSTDTQYF
TRBV6-5	.	TRBD1	TRBJ1-6	TGTGCCAGCAGTTCCAGGACAGGGGGGCGATCACCCCTCCACTTT	CASSSRTGGRSPLHF
TRBV7-2	.	TRBD1	TRBJ1-5	TGTGCCAGCAGCCCTGGACAGGGGGAAGTTCGTCAGCCCCAGCATTTT	CASSPGQGEVRQPQHF
TRBV6-5	.	.	TRBJ1-1	TGTGCCAGCAGTTACTCTTGGGGGCAAGCTGAAGCTTTCTTT	CASSYSWGQAEAFF
TRBV7-9	.	TRBD1	TRBJ1-4	TGTGCCAGCAGCCATCGGGACAGGAGAAATGAAAAACTGTTTTTT	CASSHRDRRNEKLFF
TRBV28	.	.	TRBJ1-5	TGTGCCAGCAGCCTAGGGGCACAGGGAACCTATAGCAATCAGCCCCAGCATTTT	CASSLGAQGTYSNQPQHF
TRBV5-1	once	.	TRBJ1-1	TGCGCCAGCAGCTTGCGCCAGGGAAGGGCTGAAGCTTTCTTT	CASSLRQGRAEAFF
TRBV19	.	.	TRBJ1-1	TGTGCCAGTAGTATGGTGATGGGGGGGAACACTGAAGCTTTCTTT	CASSMVMGGNTEAFF
TRBV18	.	TRBD2	TRBJ2-7	TGTGCCAGCTCACCACTGGCTAGCGGGAGCTCTAGATCCTACGAGCAGTACTTC	CASSPLASGSSRSYEQYF